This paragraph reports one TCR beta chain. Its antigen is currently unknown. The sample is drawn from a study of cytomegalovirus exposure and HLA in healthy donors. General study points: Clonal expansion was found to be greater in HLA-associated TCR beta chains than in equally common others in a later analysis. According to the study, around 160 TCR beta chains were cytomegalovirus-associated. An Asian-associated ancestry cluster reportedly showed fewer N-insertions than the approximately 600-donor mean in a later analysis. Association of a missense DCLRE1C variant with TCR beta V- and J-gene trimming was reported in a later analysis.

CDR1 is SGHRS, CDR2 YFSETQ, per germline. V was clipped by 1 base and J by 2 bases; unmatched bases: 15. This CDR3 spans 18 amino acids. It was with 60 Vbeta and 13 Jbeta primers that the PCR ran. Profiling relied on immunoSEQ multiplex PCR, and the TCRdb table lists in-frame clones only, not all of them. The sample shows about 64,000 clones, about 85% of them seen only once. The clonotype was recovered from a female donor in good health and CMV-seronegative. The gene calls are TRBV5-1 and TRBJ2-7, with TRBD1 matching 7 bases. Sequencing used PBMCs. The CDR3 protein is CASSLRSGLRQGTYEQYF. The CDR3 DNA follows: TGCGCCAGCAGCTTGAGGTCCGGTTTAAGACAGGGTACCTACGAGCAGTACTTC.